A single sample gave rise to the 32 T cell receptor beta chains below, sequenced in a study of PD-L1 blockade in urothelial cancer (TCRdb year 2017). The time point label on this specimen signifies: pretreatment peripheral blood. To prepare the library, the immunoSEQ multiplex PCR assay was applied. The immuneACCESS repertoire file appears here via TCRdb, limited to in-frame rearrangements. These files lack a portion of the clones; in checked studies, under half of the deficit traces to unresolved V genes, and the cause of the others is not known. The sample data list 30,000 to 40,000 clones, and 70% to 90% of these were observed just once. Clones ranked in the top ten supply approximately 16% of the sample. The sample was PBMCs, taken around atezolizumab (anti-PD-L1) treatment. These receptors came from a man at least 80 years old with urothelial cancer.

The chain combines TRBV10-1 with TRBJ2-3; 10 bases fit TRBD2. The germline V gene encodes CDR1 WNHNN and CDR2 SYGVQD (reference sequence). The ends lost 7 bases at V and 0 bases at J; junction bases unmatched: 4. The CDR3 runs to 15 residues. In DNA form, the CDR3 reads TGCGCCAGCACCACTAGCGGGACAAGCACAGATACGCAGTATTTT. This codes for CASTTSGTSTDTQYF.

The chain carries TRBV19 and TRBJ1-5, with 7 bases aligning to TRBD1. In germline, CDR1 is LNHDA, CDR2 SQIVND (reference sequence). V dropped 5 bases and J dropped 1; count of bases not matched to a gene: 5. The CDR3 length is 15 residues. The CDR3 region is CASSVQTGSNQPQHF. As DNA, the CDR3 is TGTGCCAGTAGTGTTCAGACAGGGAGCAATCAGCCCCAGCATTTT.

This clone was counted only a few times. The rearrangement joins TRBV6-4 to TRBJ2-2, with TRBD2 matching over 10 bases. The trim removed 3 bases at V and 3 bases at J, leaving 1 base unmatched. CDR1 and CDR2 from the germline V gene are MRHNA and SNTAGT. This CDR3 has 15 amino acids. Here the CDR3 DNA reads TGTGCCAGCAGTGAGCTAGCGGGAGACACCGGGGAGCTGTTTTTT. Its translation is CASSELAGDTGELFF.

This clone has only a few counts. The genes are TRBV6-5 and TRBJ1-2, with TRBD1 identical over 9 bases. Germline trimming cut 6 bases from V and 3 bases from J; bases unmatched to any gene: 8. This CDR3 spans 15 amino acids. From germline, CDR1 is MNHEY and CDR2 SVGAGI. The CDR3 DNA reads as TGTGCCAGCAGCAAGACAGGGGGATCCTACTATGGCTACACCTTC. Translated: CASSKTGGSYYGYTF.

The CDR3 here is CASSLPSGRAAETQYF. The CDR3 DNA reads as TGTGCCAGCAGCTTGCCCAGCGGGAGGGCGGCAGAGACCCAGTACTTC. The rearrangement links TRBV5-6 to TRBJ2-5; 10 bases line up with TRBD2. The V gene's germline CDR1 is SGHDT and CDR2 YYEEEE. The CDR3 is made up of 16 amino acids. V lost 1 base and J lost 4; bases outside the gene matches: 7.

The chain recombines TRBV6-5 with TRBJ2-7, with 11 positions matching TRBD2. Germline CDR1 and CDR2: MNHEY and SVGAGI. V lost 6 bases, J lost 3 bases, and 1 base stayed unmatched. CDR3 length equals 13 residues. Here the CDR3 reads CASRLAGVYEQYF. DNA of the CDR3: TGTGCCAGCAGACTAGCGGGAGTCTACGAGCAGTACTTC.

This sequence joins TRBV7-7 and TRBJ2-1; TRBD2 aligns across 9 bases. CDR3 length: 16 amino acids. CDR1 is SSHAT, CDR2 FNYEAQ, per germline (reference sequence). The V and J ends lost 3 bases and 1 base, in that order; junction bases with no gene match: 4. As DNA, the CDR3 is TGTGCCAGCAGCTTCGGAGCGGGAGGATCCTACAATGAGCAGTTCTTC. This sequence encodes CASSFGAGGSYNEQFF.

The chain combines TRBV13 with TRBJ2-3; 10 nucleotides match TRBD2. Germline CDR1 PRHDT, CDR2 FYEKMQ (reference sequence). This CDR3 has 17 amino acids. Trimming removed 5 bases from V and 5 bases from J; junction bases left unmatched: 13. The CDR3 DNA reads TGTGCCAGCAGCACGTCGCTAGCGGGAGTTTGGGGAGATACGCAGTATTTT. Translation: CASSTSLAGVWGDTQYF.

This chain links TRBV27 with TRBJ1-5, with 11 nucleotides matching TRBD1. V trimming: 8 bases; J trimming: 1 base; junction bases outside the gene matches: 1. CDR3 length: 14 amino acids. From germline, CDR1 is MNHEY and CDR2 SMNVEV (reference sequence). CDR3 sequence: CASRTGGSNQPQHF. The CDR3, as DNA: TGTGCCAGCCGGACAGGGGGCAGCAATCAGCCCCAGCATTTT.

V is TRBV7-2 and J is TRBJ2-5; D gene uncertain. The CDR3 consists of 14 residues. The V end lost 4 bases, the J end lost 4 bases, and 13 bases lay between the germline ends. Germline CDR1 is SGHTA and CDR2 is FQGNSA. CDR3 DNA: TGTGCCAGCAGCTGGAACTCTCCAGGAGAGACCCAGTACTTC. Protein product: CASSWNSPGETQYF.

The V and J genes are TRBV11-2 and TRBJ2-7; possibly TRBD1 for D (6 bases). The CDR3 is 18 amino acids. The V end was cut by 5 bases, the J end by 7 bases, with 30 bases between. Germline CDR1 is SGHAT and CDR2 is FQNNGV. The CDR3 sequence: CASSQKPRDTIQNKEQYF. The CDR3 DNA reads TGTGCCAGCAGCCAAAAACCCCGGGACACCATCCAGAATAAGGAGCAGTACTTC.

The chain joins TRBV28 to TRBJ2-2; TRBD1 might be the D (5 bases). Germline V gene sequence: CDR1 MDHEN, CDR2 SYDVKM. Trimming took 2 bases from V and 6 from J, leaving 13 bases between them. The CDR3 spans 15 residues. CDR3 sequence reads: CASSLPSTGSGELFF. The CDR3 DNA reads as TGTGCCAGCAGTTTACCCTCTACAGGATCCGGGGAGCTGTTTTTT.

The genes are TRBV2 and TRBJ2-1; 10 bases map to TRBD2. The CDR3 is 12 amino acids. Per germline, CDR1 SNHLY and CDR2 FYNNEI. V lost 6 bases and J lost 9; bases outside the gene matches: 2. The chain's CDR3 is CASSGTSAEQFF. CDR3 bases: TGTGCCAGCAGCGGGACTAGCGCTGAGCAGTTCTTC.

CDR3 sequence reads: CASSTALADEQFF. CDR3 coding DNA: TGTGCCAGTAGTACCGCCCTAGCGGACGAGCAGTTCTTC. The chain links TRBV19 to TRBJ2-1, with 7 bases identical to TRBD2. The germline V gene encodes CDR1 LNHDA and CDR2 SQIVND (reference sequence). The CDR3 consists of 13 residues. V shed 4 bases and J 10 bases; nucleotides not matched to a gene: 7.

This chain joins TRBV27 and TRBJ2-1; D perhaps matches TRBD2 (7 bases). The CDR3 is 15 residues long. V lost 6 bases to trimming and J lost 0 bases, with 12 bases between them. Germline V gene data show CDR1 as MNHEY and CDR2 as SMNVEV (reference sequence). The CDR3 is CASRAGASSYNEQFF. The CDR3 nucleotides are TGTGCCAGCAGGGCGGGGGCAAGCTCCTACAATGAGCAGTTCTTC.

This rearrangement joins TRBV5-1 to TRBJ2-1; D is perhaps TRBD2 (6 bases). The germline V and J ends were trimmed by 4 bases and 0 bases, with 23 bases remaining between them. This CDR3 is 19 amino acids long. The germline V gene has CDR1 SGHRS and CDR2 YFSETQ. The CDR3 loop reads CASSPLFTSRRSSYNEQFF. The DNA for the CDR3 is TGCGCCAGCAGCCCATTATTTACTAGCCGGAGAAGCTCCTACAATGAGCAGTTCTTC.

V is TRBV10-1 and J is TRBJ2-1; 8 bases are a match to TRBD2. V trimming: 0 bases; J trimming: 9 bases; junction bases outside the gene matches: 4. Germline V gene sequence: CDR1 WNHNN, CDR2 SYGVQD (reference sequence). CDR3 length equals 14 residues. The CDR3 DNA is TGCGCCAGCAGTGAGTCCCCCAGCGGGAGTGAGCAGTTCTTC. Its protein is CASSESPSGSEQFF.

The rearrangement joins TRBV29-1 to TRBJ1-1, with D perhaps matching TRBD1 (6 bases). The V gene's germline CDR1 is SQVTM and CDR2 ANQGSEA. The CDR3 extends over 14 amino acids. V shed 1 base and J shed 4 bases, with 13 bases lying between them. This CDR3 reads CSVEAHRDGTEAFF. In DNA, the CDR3 is TGCAGCGTTGAAGCCCACAGGGATGGCACTGAAGCTTTCTTT.

The chain carries TRBV10-3 and TRBJ2-5; 9 nucleotides match TRBD1. This CDR3 has 14 amino acids. In germline, CDR1 is ENHRY, CDR2 SYGVKD. The V and J ends lost 6 bases and 2 bases, in that order; junction bases with no gene match: 4. The CDR3 DNA reads TGTGCCATCAGCACCGGGACAGGGCAAGAGACCCAGTACTTC. It encodes CAISTGTGQETQYF.

The rearrangement uses TRBV7-2 and TRBJ2-3; 7 bases are shared with TRBD2. Looked up from germline, CDR1 is SGHTA and CDR2 is FQGNSA. Unmatched junction bases numbered 2, after V lost 0 bases and J lost 5 bases. The CDR3 extends over 14 amino acids. As DNA, the CDR3 is TGTGCCAGCAGCTTAGCGGGGGGGATAGATACGCAGTATTTT. It yields the protein CASSLAGGIDTQYF.

This chain joins TRBV28 and TRBJ2-1; D remains ambiguous. The germline CDR1 and CDR2 sequences are MDHEN and SYDVKM. The CDR3 runs 16 residues. The ends were cut back, 3 bases at V and 4 bases at J, with 16 bases in the middle. The CDR3 reads CASSFGDRRPYNEQFF. Written as DNA, the CDR3 is TGTGCCAGCAGTTTCGGTGATAGGAGACCTTACAATGAGCAGTTCTTC. The entire variable domain, with the rest obtained from reference TRBV28 and TRBJ2-1, is as follows: DVKVTQSSRYLVKRTGEKVFLECVQDMDHENMFWYRQDPGLGLRLIYFSYDVKMKEKGDIPEGYSVSREKKERFSLILESASTNQTSMYLCASSFGDRRPYNEQFFGPGTRLTVL.

The gene calls are TRBV6-1 and TRBJ2-2, with D unclear. Germline CDR1 reads MNHNS; CDR2 reads SASEGT. Deletions cut 4 bases from V and 7 bases from J, with 10 bases between. The CDR3 sequence is 13 residues long. The CDR3 nucleotides are TGTGCCAGCAGTGTGGAAGCGATCGGGGAGCTGTTTTTT. Protein product: CASSVEAIGELFF.

The gene calls are TRBV28 and TRBJ2-1, with D possibly being TRBD2 (6 bases). The germline V and J ends were trimmed by 8 bases and 8 bases, with 19 bases remaining between them. The germline V gene has CDR1 MDHEN and CDR2 SYDVKM. This CDR3 contains 14 residues. DNA of the CDR3: TGTGCCAGCCAACAGGTTGCGGGGAAAGATGAGCAGTTCTTC. This sequence encodes CASQQVAGKDEQFF. The whole variable domain, filled in from reference TRBV28 and TRBJ2-1, reads DVKVTQSSRYLVKRTGEKVFLECVQDMDHENMFWYRQDPGLGLRLIYFSYDVKMKEKGDIPEGYSVSREKKERFSLILESASTNQTSMYLCASQQVAGKDEQFFGPGTRLTVL.

The chain is built from TRBV4-2 and TRBJ1-4; 9 bases are a match to TRBD1. Looked up from germline, CDR1 is LGHNA and CDR2 is YNFKEQ. The CDR3 is made up of 16 amino acids. Losses at the gene ends were 0 bases for V and 4 bases for J; bases not matched to a gene: 3. For the CDR3, the DNA is TGTGCCAGCAGCCAAGATCTGGGACAGGGTAATGAAAAACTGTTTTTT. Protein: CASSQDLGQGNEKLFF.

V gene TRBV6-5 combines with J gene TRBJ1-2; D perhaps matches TRBD1 (5 bases). The CDR3 totals 12 residues. Trimming stripped 5 bases from V and 7 bases from J, with 11 bases between. The V gene's germline CDR1 is MNHEY and CDR2 SVGAGI. Here the CDR3 DNA reads TGTGCCAGCAGTCAGGGAGGAGGTGGCTACACCTTC. Its protein is CASSQGGGGYTF.

The chain recombines TRBV2 with TRBJ1-2; TRBD1 aligns across 7 bases. Germline values: CDR1 SNHLY, CDR2 FYNNEI. The trim removed 7 bases at V and 4 bases at J, leaving 9 bases unmatched. The CDR3 has 14 residues. CDR3 DNA sequence: TGTGCCAGCATAAGCGCGACAGGGATCTATGGCTACACCTTC. Protein sequence: CASISATGIYGYTF. The full variable domain, with the rest looked up from reference TRBV2 and TRBJ1-2, is EPEVTQTPSHQVTQMGQEVILRCVPISNHLYFYWYRQILGQKVEFLVSFYNNEISEKSEIFDDQFSVERPDGSNFTLKIRSTKLEDSAMYFCASISATGIYGYTFGSGTRLTVV.

This sequence joins TRBV19 and TRBJ1-1; no clear D gene. CDR1 LNHDA and CDR2 SQIVND come from the germline V gene (reference sequence). Trimming took 5 bases from V and 1 from J, leaving 5 bases between them. This CDR3 region has 12 residues. CDR3 loop: CASSRQNTEAFF. The DNA of the CDR3 is TGTGCCAGTAGTCGACAGAACACTGAAGCTTTCTTT.

The chain employs TRBV7-6 and TRBJ2-3, with D possibly matching TRBD2 (7 bases). V was shortened by 5 bases and J by 0 bases, with 18 bases between the two germline ends. Germline V gene lookup returns CDR1 SGHVS and CDR2 FNYEAQ. This CDR3 is 17 amino acids long. The CDR3 bases are TGTGCCAGCAGCCCGTCCTGGCGGGGGCCTAGCACAGATACGCAGTATTTT. It translates to CASSPSWRGPSTDTQYF. Combining the CDR3 with reference TRBV7-6 and TRBJ2-3 gives the whole variable domain GAGVSQSPRYKVTKRGQDVALRCDPISGHVSLYWYRQALGQGPEFLTYFNYEAQQDKSGLPNDRFSAERPEGSISTLTIQRTEQRDSAMYRCASSPSWRGPSTDTQYFGPGTRLTVL.

The V and J genes are TRBV15 and TRBJ2-1; TRBD1 aligns across 9 bases. Germline V gene lookup returns CDR1 LNHNV and CDR2 YYDKDF (reference sequence). With V trimmed by 0 bases and J by 8 bases, 14 bases remained unmatched. This CDR3 is 18 amino acids long. The CDR3 protein is CATSRDPINRGRKDEQFF. In DNA, the CDR3 is TGTGCCACCAGCAGAGATCCTATCAACAGGGGGCGCAAAGATGAGCAGTTCTTC.

The chain recombines TRBV5-4 with TRBJ2-3; possible D gene TRBD1, 6 bases. CDR3 length: 15 amino acids. Looked up from germline, CDR1 is SGHNT and CDR2 is YYREEE (reference sequence). V was shortened by 3 bases and J by 3 bases, with 14 bases between the two germline ends. Here the CDR3 reads CASSSGQLWTDTQYF. The CDR3 region has the DNA TGTGCCAGCAGCTCCGGACAGCTCTGGACAGATACGCAGTATTTT. Looking up the rest from reference TRBV5-4 and TRBJ2-3 gives the full variable domain: ETGVTQSPTHLIKTRGQQVTLRCSSQSGHNTVSWYQQALGQGPQFIFQYYREEENGRGNFPPRFSGLQFPNYSSELNVNALELDDSALYLCASSSGQLWTDTQYFGPGTRLTVL.

The rearrangement joins TRBV30 to TRBJ2-6; a weak D match, TRBD2 (6 bases). CDR3 length: 17 amino acids. The V end lost 0 bases, the J end lost 4 bases, and 16 bases lay between the germline ends. Germline V CDR1 and CDR2: GTSNPN, SVGIG (reference sequence). The CDR3 coding sequence is TGTGCCTGGAGTGTACAAGGAGGGGTTGGAGGGGCCAACGTCCTGACTTTC. It translates to CAWSVQGGVGGANVLTF.

The J gene is TRBJ1-4, the V gene TRBV15; D not certain. In germline, CDR1 is LNHNV, CDR2 YYDKDF (reference sequence). CDR3 length: 15 amino acids. The germline V and J ends were trimmed by 0 bases and 3 bases, with 8 bases remaining between them. Here the CDR3 reads CATSREWRPNEKLFF. Here the CDR3 DNA reads TGTGCCACCAGCAGAGAATGGAGGCCTAATGAAAAACTGTTTTTT.